This is a list of T cell receptor beta chains from one sample in a study of glioma-infiltrating T cells after dendritic cell vaccination. Data came from immunoSEQ multiplex PCR; TCRdb stores just in-frame clones and leaves some out. Among tens of thousands of clones, approximately 78% were seen once, and the ten largest hold 9.2%. The specimen comprised blood, sampled before dendritic cell vaccination. The receptors stem from a human donor with glioblastoma. The CDR3 runs from the conserved cysteine through the conserved F or W. Each record gives: D gene, CDR3 length, J gene, clone size, V gene, CDR3 protein, CDR3 DNA. The D gene is left open where the match is weak. Clone size is given for some rows only: seen once, a few or many times, or a class if the clone is expanded.

TRBD2	15	TRBJ2-3	-	TRBV2	CASSERASGEATQYF	TGTGCCAGCAGTGAAAGGGCTAGCGGCGAGGCTACGCAGTATTTT
-	13	TRBJ2-1	few	TRBV15	CATSRDNSFEQFF	TGTGCCACCAGCAGAGATAATAGCTTTGAGCAGTTCTTC
TRBD1	14	TRBJ2-2	-	TRBV28	CASIGQGRTGELLF	TGTGCCAGCATCGGACAGGGGAGGACCGGGGAGCTGCTTTTT
-	14	TRBJ2-5	-	TRBV6-6	CASSYGAVQETQYF	TGTGCCAGCAGTTACGGGGCAGTACAAGAGACCCAGTACTTC
TRBD1	13	TRBJ1-1	once	TRBV2	CASVGTGGAEAFF	TGTGCCAGCGTCGGGACAGGGGGGGCTGAAGCTTTCTTT
-	13	TRBJ1-6	few	TRBV6-8	CASSISYNSPLHF	TGTGCCAGCAGCATCTCCTATAATTCACCCCTCCACTTT
-	15	TRBJ2-5	-	TRBV9	CASSRRGLYQETQYF	TGTGCCAGCAGCCGTAGGGGGTTGTACCAAGAGACCCAGTACTTC
-	12	TRBJ2-7	-	TRBV25-1	CASSDSGYEQYF	TGTGCCAGCAGTGATTCGGGATACGAGCAGTACTTC
TRBD2	14	TRBJ2-1	-	TRBV2	CASSGSGLAGRQFF	TGTGCCAGCAGTGGGTCGGGACTAGCGGGGAGGCAGTTCTTC
-	13	TRBJ2-3	once	TRBV19	CASRRGGTDTQYF	TGTGCCAGCCGCAGGGGGGGCACAGATACGCAGTATTTT
TRBD1	14	TRBJ1-2	-	TRBV11-1	CASSPGQGRYGYTF	TGTGCCAGCAGCCCCGGACAGGGCCGTTATGGCTACACCTTC
TRBD2	15	TRBJ2-1	-	TRBV5-1	CASRIAGSTYNEQFF	TGCGCCAGCAGAATAGCGGGTAGTACCTACAATGAGCAGTTCTTC
-	14	TRBJ1-5	-	TRBV2	CASSEMGQPQPQHF	TGTGCCAGCAGTGAGATGGGGCAACCCCAGCCCCAGCATTTT
-	14	TRBJ1-1	once	TRBV10-3	CAIRGRLLNTEAFF	TGTGCCATCAGGGGGCGGCTGCTAAACACTGAAGCTTTCTTT
TRBD1	17	TRBJ2-5	-	TRBV7-6	CASSSRPGGANQETQYF	TGTGCCAGCAGCTCCCGCCCAGGGGGCGCGAACCAAGAGACCCAGTACTTC
TRBD1	17	TRBJ1-1	-	TRBV6-1	CASSEAGGQGKNTEAFF	TGTGCCAGCAGTGAAGCAGGGGGCCAGGGAAAGAACACTGAAGCTTTCTTT
-	15	TRBJ1-4	many	TRBV2	CASTRTAGTNEKLFF	TGTGCCAGCACCAGGACGGCAGGGACTAATGAAAAACTGTTTTTT
TRBD2	16	TRBJ2-7	-	TRBV4-1	CASSQVGTSGDHEQYF	TGCGCCAGCAGCCAAGTCGGGACTAGCGGGGATCACGAGCAGTACTTC
TRBD2	15	TRBJ2-7	-	TRBV5-1	CASSFGLAGADEQYF	TGCGCCAGCAGCTTCGGACTAGCGGGGGCCGACGAGCAGTACTTC
TRBD2	16	TRBJ2-3	-	TRBV28	CASSFISGERTDTQYF	TGTGCCAGCAGTTTCATTAGCGGGGAACGCACAGATACGCAGTATTTT
-	15	TRBJ1-5	-	TRBV5-1	CASSFTGGGNQPQHF	TGCGCCAGCAGCTTCACGGGGGGAGGCAATCAGCCCCAGCATTTT
-	16	TRBJ2-1	-	TRBV27	CASSRIAGRSYNEQFF	TGTGCCAGCAGCAGAATCGCGGGGCGCTCCTACAATGAGCAGTTCTTC
TRBD2	16	TRBJ2-1	-	TRBV7-8	CASSPGTSRDYNEQFF	TGTGCCAGCAGCCCTGGGACTAGCAGAGACTACAATGAGCAGTTCTTC
-	15	TRBJ1-2	-	TRBV7-9	CASSSSDSSRWGYTF	TGTGCCAGCAGCTCATCGGACTCATCTAGGTGGGGCTACACCTTC
-	12	TRBJ2-7	-	TRBV29-1	CSVVRGTYEQYF	TGCAGCGTCGTTCGGGGGACCTACGAGCAGTACTTC
-	18	TRBJ2-6	-	TRBV27	CASSSRDTNNSGANVLTF	TGTGCCAGCAGTTCGAGGGACACAAACAACTCTGGGGCCAACGTCCTGACTTTC
-	14	TRBJ1-5	-	TRBV6-1	CASSEAAGYQPQHF	TGTGCCAGCAGTGAAGCTGCCGGGTACCAGCCCCAGCATTTT
-	17	TRBJ2-3	-	TRBV5-1	CASSLTGAGSGTDTQYF	TGCGCCAGCAGCTTGACGGGAGCGGGTTCTGGTACAGATACGCAGTATTTT
TRBD1	14	TRBJ1-1	-	TRBV25-1	CASSSDRGDTEAFF	TGTGCCAGCAGTTCGGACAGGGGAGACACTGAAGCTTTCTTT
TRBD2	14	TRBJ2-1	-	TRBV19	CASSILAGGREQFF	TGTGCCAGTAGTATCCTAGCGGGGGGGCGCGAGCAGTTCTTC
-	14	TRBJ1-1	-	TRBV6-1	CASSELVGGTEAFF	TGTGCCAGCAGTGAACTGGTGGGGGGCACTGAAGCTTTCTTT
TRBD2	15	TRBJ2-1	-	TRBV5-4	CASNSLAGGAGEQFF	TGTGCCAGCAACTCACTAGCGGGGGGTGCGGGTGAGCAGTTCTTC
TRBD1	15	TRBJ1-4	-	TRBV19	CASSITGQRNEKLFF	TGTGCCAGTAGTATAACGGGACAGCGTAATGAAAAACTGTTTTTT
-	12	TRBJ2-7	-	TRBV7-8	CASSLGGREQYF	TGTGCCAGCAGCTTAGGAGGGCGGGAGCAGTACTTC
TRBD1	14	TRBJ1-1	-	TRBV25-1	CASMRQGRTTEAFF	TGTGCCAGCATGAGACAGGGACGGACGACTGAAGCTTTCTTT
-	14	TRBJ2-2	-	TRBV5-6	CASSFPRGTGELFF	TGTGCCAGCAGCTTCCCGCGGGGCACCGGGGAGCTGTTTTTT
TRBD2	17	TRBJ2-1	-	TRBV7-2	CASSPPVGEAGGNEQFF	TGTGCCAGCAGCCCCCCCGTGGGTGAAGCGGGGGGGAATGAGCAGTTCTTC
-	15	TRBJ2-5	few	TRBV6-1	CASFSPRQHQETQYF	TGTGCCAGCTTCAGTCCTAGACAGCACCAAGAGACCCAGTACTTC
-	16	TRBJ1-2	-	TRBV21-1	CASSWFRYRKTYGYTF	TGTGCCAGCAGCTGGTTCCGCTACAGAAAGACCTATGGCTACACCTTC
TRBD2	15	TRBJ2-7	-	TRBV25-1	CASSEGGGGIYEQYF	TGTGCCAGCAGTGAAGGGGGCGGGGGGATCTACGAGCAGTACTTC
TRBD1	15	TRBJ2-1	-	TRBV5-1	CASSIAGTGGDEQFF	TGCGCCAGCAGCATCGCCGGGACAGGGGGCGATGAGCAGTTCTTC
-	15	TRBJ1-3	few	TRBV7-8	CASSSIQGSGNTIYF	TGTGCCAGCAGCTCTATACAGGGCTCTGGAAACACCATATATTTT
-	14	TRBJ2-5	-	TRBV5-1	CASSLSAGRETQYF	TGCGCCAGCAGCTTGTCCGCGGGTCGCGAGACCCAGTACTTC
-	14	TRBJ1-5	-	TRBV19	CASSISRANQPQHF	TGTGCCAGTAGTATAAGCAGGGCCAATCAGCCCCAGCATTTT
-	15	TRBJ2-6	-	TRBV13	CASSQGHSGANVLTF	TGTGCCAGCAGCCAAGGACACTCTGGGGCCAACGTCCTGACTTTC
-	15	TRBJ1-4	-	TRBV5-6	CASSLAPGGGRKLFF	TGTGCCAGCAGCTTGGCCCCCGGGGGGGGAAGAAAACTGTTTTTT
-	16	TRBJ1-4	once	TRBV5-1	CASSLGAGNRDEKLFF	TGCGCCAGCAGCCTAGGGGCGGGGAATAGGGATGAAAAACTGTTTTTT
TRBD1	15	TRBJ1-2	-	TRBV6-5	CASSYSRDRNYGYTF	TGTGCCAGCAGTTACTCCCGGGACAGAAACTATGGCTACACCTTC